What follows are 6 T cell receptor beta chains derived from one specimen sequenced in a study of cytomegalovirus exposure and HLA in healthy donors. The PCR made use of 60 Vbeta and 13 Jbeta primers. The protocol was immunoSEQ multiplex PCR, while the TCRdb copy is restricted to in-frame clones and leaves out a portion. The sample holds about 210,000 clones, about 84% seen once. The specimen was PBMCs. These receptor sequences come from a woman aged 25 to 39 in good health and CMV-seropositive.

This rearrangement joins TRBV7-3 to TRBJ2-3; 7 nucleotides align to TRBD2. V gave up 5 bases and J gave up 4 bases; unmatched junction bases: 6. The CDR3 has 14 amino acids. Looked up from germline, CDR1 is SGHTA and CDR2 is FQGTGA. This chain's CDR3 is CASSLGTIADTQYF. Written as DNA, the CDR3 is TGTGCCAGCAGCCTCGGGACTATCGCAGATACGCAGTATTTT.

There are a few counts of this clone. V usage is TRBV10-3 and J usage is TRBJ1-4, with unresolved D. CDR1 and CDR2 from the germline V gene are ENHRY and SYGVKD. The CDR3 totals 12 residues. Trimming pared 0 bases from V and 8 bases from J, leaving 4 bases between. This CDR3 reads CAISESAEKLFF. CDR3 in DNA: TGTGCCATCAGTGAGTCGGCCGAAAAACTGTTTTTT.

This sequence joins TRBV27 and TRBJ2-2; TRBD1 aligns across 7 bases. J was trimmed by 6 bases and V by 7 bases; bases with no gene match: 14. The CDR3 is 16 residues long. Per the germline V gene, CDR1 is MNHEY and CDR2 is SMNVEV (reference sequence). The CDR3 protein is CASKGVRDRVSGELFF. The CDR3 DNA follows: TGTGCCAGCAAGGGTGTGCGCGACAGGGTTTCCGGGGAGCTGTTTTTT.

In DNA form, the CDR3 reads TGTGCCAGCAGGAGGGACAGGGGGCACGAGCAGTACTTC. It translates to CASRRDRGHEQYF. The chain couples TRBV6-1 to TRBJ2-7, with 12 nucleotides matching TRBD1. Germline assignment: CDR1 MNHNS and CDR2 SASEGT. The CDR3 loop spans 13 amino acids. With 6 bases clipped from V and 5 bases from J, the junction kept 2 bases outside the gene matches.

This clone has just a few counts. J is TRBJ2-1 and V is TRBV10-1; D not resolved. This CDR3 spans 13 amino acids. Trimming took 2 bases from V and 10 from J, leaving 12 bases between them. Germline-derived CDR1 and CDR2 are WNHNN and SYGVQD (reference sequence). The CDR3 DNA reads TGCGCCAGCAGTGAGGGCTCCCTGGTCGAGCAGTTCTTC. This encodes CASSEGSLVEQFF.

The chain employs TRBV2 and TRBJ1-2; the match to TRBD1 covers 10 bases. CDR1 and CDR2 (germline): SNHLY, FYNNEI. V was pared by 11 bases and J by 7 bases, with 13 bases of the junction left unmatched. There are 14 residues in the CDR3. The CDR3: CAGQGQGPTGGYTF. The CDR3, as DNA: TGTGCCGGCCAGGGACAGGGGCCGACGGGTGGCTACACCTTC. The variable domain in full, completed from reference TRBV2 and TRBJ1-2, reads EPEVTQTPSHQVTQMGQEVILRCVPISNHLYFYWYRQILGQKVEFLVSFYNNEISEKSEIFDDQFSVERPDGSNFTLKIRSTKLEDSAMYFCAGQGQGPTGGYTFGSGTRLTVV.